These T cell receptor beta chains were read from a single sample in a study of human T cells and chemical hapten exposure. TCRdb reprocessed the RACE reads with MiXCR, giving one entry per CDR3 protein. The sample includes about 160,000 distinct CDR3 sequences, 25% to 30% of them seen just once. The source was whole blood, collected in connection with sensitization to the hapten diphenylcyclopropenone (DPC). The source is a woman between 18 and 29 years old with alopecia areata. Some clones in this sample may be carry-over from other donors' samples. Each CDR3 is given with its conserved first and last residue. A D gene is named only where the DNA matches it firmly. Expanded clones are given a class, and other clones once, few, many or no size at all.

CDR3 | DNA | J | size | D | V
CASSPTTGTGNTEAFF | TGTGCCAGCAGCCCGACGACCGGGACGGGGAACACTGAAGCTTTCTTT | TRBJ1-1 | NA | NA | TRBV7-2
CSAREVAHGVDTQYF | TGCAGTGCTAGAGAAGTAGCGCATGGGGTAGATACGCAGTATTTT | TRBJ2-3 | NA | NA | TRBV20-1
CASSLRGTEAFF | TGTGCCAGCAGCTTGCGTGGGACTGAAGCTTTCTTT | TRBJ1-1 | many | NA | TRBV7-2
CASSIDGQGGEQYF | TGTGCCAGCAGTATAGACGGACAGGGGGGCGAGCAGTACTTC | TRBJ2-7 | few | TRBD1 | TRBV12-3/TRBV12-4
CASSGRQGSPLHF | TGCGCCAGCAGCGGGCGGCAGGGTTCACCCCTCCACTTT | TRBJ1-6 | NA | NA | TRBV5-1
CASSFQVHRGLSYNSPLHF | TGTGCCAGCAGTTTCCAAGTCCACAGGGGATTATCCTATAATTCACCCCTCCACTTT | TRBJ1-6 | NA | TRBD1 | TRBV27
CASSRPHSRPHYEQYF | TGCGCCAGCAGCCGGCCACACAGCCGGCCCCACTACGAGCAGTACTTC | TRBJ2-7 | NA | NA | TRBV5-1
CASSRTSGSSYEQYF | TGTGCCAGCAGTCGGACTAGCGGGAGCTCCTACGAGCAGTACTTC | TRBJ2-7 | few | TRBD2 | TRBV4-2
CASSYSIGTSYEQYF | TGTGCCAGCAGTTACTCGATTGGCACCTCCTACGAGCAGTACTTC | TRBJ2-7 | few | NA | TRBV6-5
CASSFRPYGSTEAFF | TGTGCCAGCAGCTTTCGTCCGTACGGGAGCACTGAAGCTTTCTTT | TRBJ1-1 | NA | NA | TRBV7-2
CASSYSRGTEAFF | TGTGCCAGCAGTTACTCTCGAGGCACTGAAGCTTTCTTT | TRBJ1-1 | NA | NA | TRBV6-2/TRBV6-3
CASSFSATNEKLFF | TGTGCCAGCAGTTTCTCTGCAACTAATGAAAAACTGTTTTTT | TRBJ1-4 | NA | NA | TRBV28
CASSYRSPTGELFF | TGTGCCAGCAGTTACAGGTCGCCCACCGGGGAGCTGTTTTTT | TRBJ2-2 | few | NA | TRBV6-6
CATSGRGGNTEAFF | TGTGCCACCAGTGGCAGGGGGGGGAACACTGAAGCTTTCTTT | TRBJ1-1 | few | TRBD1 | TRBV24-1
CASSLLPISYNEQFF | TGTGCCAGCAGTTTACTTCCAATCAGCTACAATGAGCAGTTCTTC | TRBJ2-1 | few | NA | TRBV27
CASSQDWAGGYEQYF | TGCGCCAGCAGCCAAGATTGGGCAGGGGGCTACGAGCAGTACTTC | TRBJ2-7 | NA | TRBD1 | TRBV4-3
CASSGMTSSRGELFF | TGTGCCAGCAGCGGAATGACTAGCTCCCGCGGGGAGCTGTTTTTT | TRBJ2-2 | few | TRBD2 | TRBV9
CASSLIKFWTGKEKRGQPQHF | TGTGCCAGCAGTTTGATCAAATTCTGGACAGGGAAAGAAAAGAGAGGTCAGCCCCAGCATTTT | TRBJ1-5 | once | TRBD1 | TRBV27
CASRRGVSNTGELFF | TGTGCCAGCAGGAGGGGCGTGTCGAACACCGGGGAGCTGTTTTTT | TRBJ2-2 | once | NA | TRBV7-3
CASSPAAGSPSYEQYF | TGTGCCAGCAGCCCGGCCGCAGGATCTCCATCCTACGAGCAGTACTTC | TRBJ2-7 | NA | NA | TRBV4-2
CSVDTGGGYEQYF | TGCAGCGTTGATACAGGGGGAGGCTACGAGCAGTACTTC | TRBJ2-7 | few | TRBD1 | TRBV29-1
CSARSSWTSGSSYEQYF | TGCAGTGCTAGATCCTCCTGGACTAGCGGGAGCTCCTACGAGCAGTACTTC | TRBJ2-7 | NA | TRBD2 | TRBV20-1
CASSHWDRGNEQFF | TGCGCCAGCAGCCACTGGGACAGGGGCAATGAGCAGTTCTTC | TRBJ2-1 | NA | TRBD1 | TRBV5-1
CSPEGTFLAKNIQYF | TGCAGCCCCGAGGGGACATTTCTAGCCAAAAACATTCAGTACTTC | TRBJ2-4 | many | NA | TRBV20-1
CSARKGTAGAFF | TGCAGTGCTAGAAAAGGTACTGCCGGAGCTTTCTTT | TRBJ1-1 | NA | NA | TRBV20-1
CATSEARAGQPQHF | TGTGCCACCAGTGAGGCACGGGCGGGGCAGCCCCAGCATTTT | TRBJ1-5 | NA | NA | TRBV24-1
CSARDSRRGEQYF | TGCAGTGCTAGAGATTCCCGGCGGGGCGAGCAGTACTTC | TRBJ2-7 | NA | NA | TRBV20-1
CASSEHGGREREQYF | TGTGCCAGCAGTGAACATGGCGGGAGGGAGCGCGAGCAGTACTTC | TRBJ2-7 | NA | TRBD2 | TRBV2
CASSQALLTGGYQPQHF | TGCGCCAGCAGCCAAGCTCTACTGACAGGGGGCTATCAGCCCCAGCATTTT | TRBJ1-5 | NA | TRBD1 | TRBV4-3
CSVEVWSASYEQYF | TGCAGCGTTGAAGTCTGGTCCGCCTCCTACGAGCAGTACTTC | TRBJ2-7 | many | NA | TRBV29-1
CASREIKGTGTTATGELFF | TGTGCCAGCAGGGAAATTAAGGGTACAGGGACAACTGCCACCGGGGAGCTGTTTTTT | TRBJ2-2 | NA | NA | TRBV2
CASQGTVANSPLHF | TGTGCCAGCCAAGGGACAGTAGCAAATTCACCCCTCCACTTT | TRBJ1-6 | NA | TRBD1 | TRBV7-6
CASSQRDTEAFF | TGTGCCAGCAGCCAGAGGGACACTGAAGCTTTCTTT | TRBJ1-1 | NA | NA | TRBV4-2
CASSLVGGHQPQHF | TGTGCCAGCAGTTTAGTCGGGGGGCACCAGCCCCAGCATTTT | TRBJ1-5 | NA | NA | TRBV27
CASSGGQGANEKLFF | TGTGCCAGCAGCGGGGGACAGGGGGCGAATGAAAAACTGTTTTTT | TRBJ1-4 | NA | TRBD1 | TRBV9
CASSYPSGANVLTF | TGCGCCAGCAGCTATCCATCTGGGGCCAACGTCCTGACTTTC | TRBJ2-6 | NA | NA | TRBV4-1
CASSPSRGGNEQFF | TGTGCCAGCAGCCCCTCCCGGGGAGGCAATGAGCAGTTCTTC | TRBJ2-1 | few | NA | TRBV6-4
CASSHGRGWNQPQHF | TGTGCCAGCAGTCATGGAAGGGGATGGAATCAGCCCCAGCATTTT | TRBJ1-5 | few | NA | TRBV6-5
CASSPYGVPGSNQPQHF | TGTGCCAGCAGTCCCTATGGGGTCCCGGGGAGCAATCAGCCCCAGCATTTT | TRBJ1-5 | NA | NA | TRBV27
CASSLEGRVAFF | TGTGCCAGCAGCTTGGAGGGGAGGGTAGCTTTCTTT | TRBJ1-1 | NA | NA | TRBV5-5
CSVIGRNTEAFF | TGCAGCGTTATCGGGCGGAACACTGAAGCTTTCTTT | TRBJ1-1 | few | NA | TRBV29-1
CASSAPQDGGPYEQYF | TGTGCCAGCAGCGCCCCACAGGATGGGGGCCCCTACGAGCAGTACTTC | TRBJ2-7 | NA | NA | TRBV9
CASSQLDKTYNEQFF | TGTGCCAGCAGCCAATTGGACAAGACCTACAATGAGCAGTTCTTC | TRBJ2-1 | NA | NA | TRBV4-2
CASSGAERYEQYF | TGTGCCAGCAGCGGGGCCGAAAGGTACGAGCAGTACTTC | TRBJ2-7 | NA | NA | TRBV28
CASSDSTQRETQYF | TGTGCCAGCAGTGACTCGACACAAAGGGAGACCCAGTACTTC | TRBJ2-5 | NA | NA | TRBV6-4
CASSEGLANEQFF | TGTGCCAGCAGCGAGGGACTAGCCAATGAGCAGTTCTTC | TRBJ2-1 | NA | TRBD2 | TRBV9
CASSPGPWDQPQHF | TGTGCCAGCAGCCCGGGCCCTTGGGATCAGCCCCAGCATTTT | TRBJ1-5 | NA | NA | TRBV3-1
CASSVGLAGLGVGETQYF | TGTGCCAGCAGCGTAGGCCTAGCGGGCCTTGGGGTGGGGGAGACCCAGTACTTC | TRBJ2-5 | NA | TRBD2 | TRBV9
CASSHTRGANYNEQFF | TGTGCCAGCAGCCACACCCGGGGGGCCAACTACAATGAGCAGTTCTTC | TRBJ2-1 | NA | NA | TRBV4-2
CSVDPRTSGQSTDTQYF | TGCAGCGTTGATCCGCGGACTAGCGGGCAGAGCACAGATACGCAGTATTTT | TRBJ2-3 | NA | TRBD2 | TRBV29-1
CSVGDRGHQYF | TGCAGCGTTGGGGACAGGGGGCATCAGTACTTC | TRBJ2-7 | few | TRBD1 | TRBV29-1
CATSPGQGYNEQFF | TGTGCCACCTCCCCCGGACAGGGTTACAATGAGCAGTTCTTC | TRBJ2-1 | NA | TRBD1 | TRBV24-1
CSVPSKQGELFF | TGCAGCGTTCCCAGTAAACAGGGGGAGCTGTTTTTT | TRBJ2-2 | NA | NA | TRBV29-1
CAISENSVYEQYF | TGTGCCATCAGTGAGAATAGCGTCTACGAGCAGTACTTC | TRBJ2-7 | few | NA | TRBV10-3
CASSPRTGGEKTQYF | TGTGCCAGCTCACCTAGGACAGGGGGTGAAAAGACCCAGTACTTC | TRBJ2-5 | few | TRBD1 | TRBV18
CASSASGSSYNEQFF | TGTGCCAGCAGCGCAAGCGGGAGCTCCTACAATGAGCAGTTCTTC | TRBJ2-1 | NA | TRBD2 | TRBV9